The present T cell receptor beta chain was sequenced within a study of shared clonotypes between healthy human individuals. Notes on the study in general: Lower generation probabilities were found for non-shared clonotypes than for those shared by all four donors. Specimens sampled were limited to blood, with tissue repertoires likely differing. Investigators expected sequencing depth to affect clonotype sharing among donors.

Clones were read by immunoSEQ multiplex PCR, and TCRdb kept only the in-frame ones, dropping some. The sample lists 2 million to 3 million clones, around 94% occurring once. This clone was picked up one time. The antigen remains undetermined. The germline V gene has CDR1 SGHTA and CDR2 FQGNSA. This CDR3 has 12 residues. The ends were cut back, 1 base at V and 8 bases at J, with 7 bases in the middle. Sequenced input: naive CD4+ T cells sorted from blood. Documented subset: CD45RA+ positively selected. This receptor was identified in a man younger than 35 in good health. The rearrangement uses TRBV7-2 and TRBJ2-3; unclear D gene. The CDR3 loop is CASSLDPGTQYF. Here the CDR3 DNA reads TGTGCCAGCAGCTTAGACCCGGGTACGCAGTATTTT.